This T cell receptor beta chain was recorded in a study of molecular identifiers for immune sequencing clone quantification. Study-wide background: With replicates, the RNA of roughly 21,000 or 96,000 naive CD8 cells was split five ways and four were sequenced.

Study findings and constraints: In naive cells, clones above 20 RNA copies held under 1% of molecules, whereas in effector cells they held over 97%.

In preparing bulk TCR libraries, previously described methods and listed TCR primers were used. From the PCR reads, TCRdb called clonotypes with MiXCR, one entry per CDR3 protein. The sample holds around 480,000 distinct CDR3 sequences; less than 30% are singletons and the top ten take approximately 0.8%. Worth noting for this clonotype: Its antigen is not identified.

This CDR3 region has 13 residues. Trimming cost V 1 base and J 4 bases, with 10 bases left between them. CDR1 is DFQATT and CDR2 is SNEGSKA in the germline V gene (reference sequence). The source material was naive CD8+ T cells from blood, with Jurkat cell RNA spiked in. This sample's subset: FACS-sorted CD8+CD4-CCR7+CD45RA+ naive T cells. The chain uses TRBV20-1 and TRBJ1-1; D ambiguous. This receptor was obtained from a human donor in good health. Some libraries in this study had Jurkat cell RNA spiked in. CDR3 coding DNA: TGCAGTGCTAGAGTGGGTTTTGTCACTGAAGCTTTCTTT. Encoded protein: CSARVGFVTEAFF.